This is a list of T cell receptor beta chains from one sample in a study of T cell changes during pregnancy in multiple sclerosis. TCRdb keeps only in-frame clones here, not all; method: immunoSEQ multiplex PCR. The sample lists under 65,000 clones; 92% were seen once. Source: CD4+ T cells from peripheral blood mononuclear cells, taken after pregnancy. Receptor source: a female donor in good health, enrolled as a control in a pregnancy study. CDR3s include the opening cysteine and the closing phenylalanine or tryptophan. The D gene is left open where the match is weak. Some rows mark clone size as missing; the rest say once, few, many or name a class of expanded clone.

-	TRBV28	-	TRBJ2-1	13	TGTGCCAGCAGTCGATACACTAGGAATGAGCAGTTCTTC	CASSRYTRNEQFF
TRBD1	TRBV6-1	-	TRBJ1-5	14	TGTGCCAGCAGTGGGGGACAGCATAATCAGCCCCAGCATTTT	CASSGGQHNQPQHF
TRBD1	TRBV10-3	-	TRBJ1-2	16	TGTGCCATCAGCCAGGGACAGGGGTCCTCTAACTATGGCTACACCTTC	CAISQGQGSSNYGYTF
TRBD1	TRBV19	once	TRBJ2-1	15	TGTGCCAGTAATAGACAGGGGGCAGGGAATAATGAGCAGTTCTTC	CASNRQGAGNNEQFF
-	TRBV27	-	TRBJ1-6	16	TGTGCCAGCAGTTTAACCACGGCAGGGTTAGGGTCACCCCTCCACTTT	CASSLTTAGLGSPLHF
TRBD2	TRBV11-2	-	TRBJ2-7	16	TGTGCCAGCAGTTCATTCGTCCGGGAGGGCCGAGGGGAGCAGTACTTC	CASSSFVREGRGEQYF
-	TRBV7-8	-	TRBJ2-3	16	TGTGCCAGCAGCTTAGGGGCTAGGGGCAGCACAGATACGCAGTATTTT	CASSLGARGSTDTQYF
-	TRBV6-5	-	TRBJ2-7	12	TGTGCCAGCACAGGGTCCAGCCACGAGCAGTACTTC	CASTGSSHEQYF
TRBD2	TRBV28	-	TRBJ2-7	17	TGTGCCAGCAGGCCCCACTCCACTAGCGGGAGGCCCTACGAGCAGTACTTC	CASRPHSTSGRPYEQYF
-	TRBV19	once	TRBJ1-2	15	TGTGCCAGTAGTATCCCGCGGGGGGCCCCCTATGGCTACACCTTC	CASSIPRGAPYGYTF
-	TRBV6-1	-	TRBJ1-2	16	TGTGCCAGCAGTGAAAGTCTGATCGGACATTTCTATGGCTACACCTTC	CASSESLIGHFYGYTF
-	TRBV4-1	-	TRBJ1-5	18	TGCGCCAGCAGCCAAGAGGGGAGGGCAGGGTTTTGGGATCAGCCCCAGCATTTT	CASSQEGRAGFWDQPQHF
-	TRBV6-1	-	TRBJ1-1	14	TGTGCCAGCAGTAGACAGGTGGGGAACACTGAAGCTTTCTTT	CASSRQVGNTEAFF
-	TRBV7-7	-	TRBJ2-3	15	TGTGCTAGCAGCTTAGGCAGTTCGAGCACAGATACGCAGTATTTT	CASSLGSSSTDTQYF
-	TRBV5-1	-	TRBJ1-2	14	TGCGCCAGCAGCTTGAACGGGGACTTGGGAGGCTACACCTTC	CASSLNGDLGGYTF
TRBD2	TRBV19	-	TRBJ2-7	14	TGTGCCAGTAGTCCGGGACTACATGGCTACGAGCAGTACTTC	CASSPGLHGYEQYF
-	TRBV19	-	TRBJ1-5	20	TGTGCCAGTAGTATAGGAATTTGGGGTTTTGGGACACGGAAGAATCAGCCCCAGCATTTT	CASSIGIWGFGTRKNQPQHF
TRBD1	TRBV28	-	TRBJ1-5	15	TGTGCCAGCAGGCCGACAGGGGGCAGCAATCAGCCCCAGCATTTT	CASRPTGGSNQPQHF
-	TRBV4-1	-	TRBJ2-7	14	TGCGCCAGCAGCCCCATCGGCGGCTCCTACGAGCAGTACTTC	CASSPIGGSYEQYF
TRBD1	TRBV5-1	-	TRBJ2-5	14	TGCGCCAGCAGCTACTCCGGGACAGTAGAGACCCAGTACTTC	CASSYSGTVETQYF
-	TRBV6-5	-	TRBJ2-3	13	TGTGCCAGCAGTTACGAGACAGGACATACGCAGTATTTT	CASSYETGHTQYF
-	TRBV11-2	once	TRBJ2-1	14	TGTGCCAGCAGCTTGACAGTGTGGGGCGATGAGCAGTTCTTC	CASSLTVWGDEQFF
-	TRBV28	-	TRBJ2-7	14	TGTGCCAGCAGGAACCGGGGAAGCTCCTACGAGCAGTACTTC	CASRNRGSSYEQYF
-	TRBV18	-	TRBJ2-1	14	TGTGCCAGCTCACCGACTAGCTCCTACAATGAGCAGTTCTTC	CASSPTSSYNEQFF
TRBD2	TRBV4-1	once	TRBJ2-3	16	TGCGCCAGCAGCCAAGATCCGGGGGGAGGAGCAGATACGCAGTATTTT	CASSQDPGGGADTQYF
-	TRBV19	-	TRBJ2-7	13	TGTGCCAGTAGTCCCGGAGGGACTGGAGAGCAGTACTTC	CASSPGGTGEQYF
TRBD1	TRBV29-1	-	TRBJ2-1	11	TGCAGCGTTGGACAGGGGAATGAGCAGTTCTTC	CSVGQGNEQFF
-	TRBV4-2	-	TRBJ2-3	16	TGTGCCAGCAGCCAAGATGGAGGGAAGGTCCCAGATACGCAGTATTTT	CASSQDGGKVPDTQYF
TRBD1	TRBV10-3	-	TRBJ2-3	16	TGTGCCATCAGTGAGGGGTTTGACAGGGGTGAAGGTACGCAGTATTTT	CAISEGFDRGEGTQYF
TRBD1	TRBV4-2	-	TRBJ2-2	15	TGTGCCAGCAGCCAAGAGGCAGGGGGCCCCGGGGAGCTGTTTTTT	CASSQEAGGPGELFF
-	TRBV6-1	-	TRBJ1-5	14	TGTGCCAGCAGTGAAGCCGGGAGCAATCAGCCCCAGCATTTT	CASSEAGSNQPQHF
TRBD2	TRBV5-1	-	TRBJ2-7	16	TGCGCCAGCAGCTCGGGACTAGCGGGGTCCCTTTACGAGCAGTACTTC	CASSSGLAGSLYEQYF
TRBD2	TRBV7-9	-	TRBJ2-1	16	TGTGCCAGCAGCCCCAGGACTAGCGTCGCCTACAATGAGCAGTTCTTC	CASSPRTSVAYNEQFF